The 6 T cell receptor beta chains below come from one sample, sequenced in a study of T cells in localized non-small cell lung cancer. Produced via immunoSEQ multiplex PCR; TCRdb's table is partial and in-frame only. The table has 40,000 or so clones, about 76% seen once; the top ten hold over 30%. The material sequenced was PBMCs, taken before any cancer treatment. These receptors were taken from a woman aged 35 to 75 with stage II squamous cell lung carcinoma.

Of note for this clone: One end of the junction fails to match germline, which may point to a read error. The J gene is TRBJ1-2, the V gene TRBV2; TRBD1 matches 7 bases. The germline V gene encodes CDR1 SNHLY and CDR2 FYNNEI. This CDR3 spans 14 amino acids. The CDR3 DNA follows: TGTGCCAGCAGTACCCTGGACAGGAACTTTGGCTACACCTTC. Translated: CASSTLDRNFGYTF.

The chain couples TRBV7-9 to TRBJ2-7; no definite D call. Germline assignment: CDR1 SEHNR and CDR2 FQNEAQ (reference sequence). CDR3 length: 12 residues. V lost 1 base to trimming and J lost 6 bases, with 7 bases between them. The CDR3 is CASSLDRVEQYF. The CDR3 DNA reads TGTGCCAGCAGCTTAGATCGGGTCGAGCAGTACTTC.

The genes are TRBV6-1 and TRBJ1-3; a possible D gene is TRBD1 (6 bases). The CDR3 runs to 13 residues. Germline-derived CDR1 and CDR2 are MNHNS and SASEGT. V gave up 10 bases and J gave up 3 bases, with 13 bases separating them. In DNA, the CDR3 is TGTGCCACCAGCGGGACAAGTGGAAACACCATATATTTT. It is translated as CATSGTSGNTIYF.

The CDR3 DNA is TGTGCCAGCAGTGAAATTAGATCCCCTGAGACCCAGTACTTC. Protein: CASSEIRSPETQYF. This chain uses TRBV6-1 with TRBJ2-5; no clear D gene. Germline V lookup: CDR1 MNHNS, CDR2 SASEGT. This CDR3 is built from 14 residues. With 2 bases removed from V and 5 bases from J, the gap between germline ends came to 12 bases.

This clone appeared a few times. The rearrangement uses TRBV27 and TRBJ2-1, with 7 positions matching TRBD2. The CDR3 loop spans 13 amino acids. Germline assignment: CDR1 MNHEY and CDR2 SMNVEV (reference sequence). V shed 0 bases and J 9 bases; nucleotides not matched to a gene: 2. The CDR3 reads CASSLSLAVEQFF. CDR3 DNA: TGTGCCAGCAGTTTATCCCTAGCGGTTGAGCAGTTCTTC.

The CDR3 DNA reads as TGTGCCAGCAGCTTAGATGGTGGTTATGGCTACACCTTC. Residues: CASSLDGGYGYTF. This sequence joins TRBV7-9 and TRBJ1-2; unclear D gene. This CDR3 has 13 residues. Trimming cost V 1 base and J 5 bases, with 8 bases left between them. The germline CDR1 and CDR2 sequences are SEHNR and FQNEAQ (reference sequence). The full variable domain, its missing parts supplied by reference TRBV7-9 and TRBJ1-2, is DTGVSQNPRHKITKRGQNVTFRCDPISEHNRLYWYRQTLGQGPEFLTYFQNEAQLEKSRLLSDRFSAERPKGSFSTLEIQRTEQGDSAMYLCASSLDGGYGYTFGSGTRLTVV.